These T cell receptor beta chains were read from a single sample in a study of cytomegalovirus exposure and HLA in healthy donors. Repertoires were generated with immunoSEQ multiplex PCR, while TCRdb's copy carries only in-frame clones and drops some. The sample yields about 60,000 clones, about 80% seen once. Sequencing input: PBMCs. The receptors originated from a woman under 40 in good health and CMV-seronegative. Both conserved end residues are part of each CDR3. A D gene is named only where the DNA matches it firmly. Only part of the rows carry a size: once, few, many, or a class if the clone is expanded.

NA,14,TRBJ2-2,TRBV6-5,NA,TGTGCCAGCAGTTACGGAGGGAACACCGGGGAGCTGTTTTTT,CASSYGGNTGELFF
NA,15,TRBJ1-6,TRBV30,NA,TGTGCCTGGAGTCCCGTCGACAGTTCTAATTCACCCCTCCACTTT,CAWSPVDSSNSPLHF
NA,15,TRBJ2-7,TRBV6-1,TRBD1,TGTGCCAGCAGTGTTTCCGGGACAGGGGGCCACGAGCAGTACTTC,CASSVSGTGGHEQYF
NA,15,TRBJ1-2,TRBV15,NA,TGTGCCACCAGCAGAGATCTTGGCAGGGACTATGGCTACACCTTC,CATSRDLGRDYGYTF
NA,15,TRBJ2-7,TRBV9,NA,TGTGCCAGCAGCTCAGAAGGAGGGGAGATCTACGAGCAGTACTTC,CASSSEGGEIYEQYF
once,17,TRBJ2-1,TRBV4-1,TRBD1,TGCGCCAGCAGCCAAGTCCCCCGGGGACAGGGTTTAGGTGAGCAGTTCTTC,CASSQVPRGQGLGEQFF
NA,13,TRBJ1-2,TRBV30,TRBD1,TGTGCCTGGAGTGGCAGGGGGGACGATGGCTACACCTTC,CAWSGRGDDGYTF
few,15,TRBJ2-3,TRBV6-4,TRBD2,TGTGCCAGCAGTCCCCTAGCGGGGGGGACAGATACGCAGTATTTT,CASSPLAGGTDTQYF
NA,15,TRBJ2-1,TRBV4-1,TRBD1,TGCGCCAGCAGCTCCCGGGGACAGGGTGGAGGTGAGCAGTTCTTC,CASSSRGQGGGEQFF
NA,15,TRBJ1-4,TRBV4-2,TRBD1,TGTGCCAGCAGCCAAGACGGGACAGGGGATGAAAAACTGTTTTTT,CASSQDGTGDEKLFF
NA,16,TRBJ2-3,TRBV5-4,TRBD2,TGTGCCAGCAGCTTGGTTTCGGTAGCGGGTCTCGATACGCAGTATTTT,CASSLVSVAGLDTQYF
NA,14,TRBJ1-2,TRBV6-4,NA,TGTGCCAGCAGTGACAGGGGCTGGGGGCATGGCTACACCTTC,CASSDRGWGHGYTF
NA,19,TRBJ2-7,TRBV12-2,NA,TGTGCAAGTCGCTTATGCCCCCCCTTAGGCGGGACTCACCTCTACGAGCAGTACTTC,CASRLCPPLGGTHLYEQYF
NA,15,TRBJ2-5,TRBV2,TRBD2,TGTGCCAGCCGGGAGGGTACACTAGCGGGGGAGACCCAGTACTTC,CASREGTLAGETQYF
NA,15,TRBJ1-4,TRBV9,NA,TGTGCCAGCAGCGGCGGGGACGGAGCGAATGAAAAACTGTTTTTT,CASSGGDGANEKLFF
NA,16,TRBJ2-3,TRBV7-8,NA,TGTGCCAGCAGCTTCAGGTCAGGCCCCCCGGCAGATACGCAGTATTTT,CASSFRSGPPADTQYF
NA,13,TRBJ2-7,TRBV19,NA,TGTGCCAGTAGCCCGGGGATGAACTACGAGCAGTACTTC,CASSPGMNYEQYF
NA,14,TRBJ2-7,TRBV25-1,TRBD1,TGTGCCAGCAGTCCGCGGACAGGTTCCTACGAGCAGTACTTC,CASSPRTGSYEQYF
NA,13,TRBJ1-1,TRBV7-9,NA,TGTGCCAGCAGCTTAGGGATTGACAGTAAAGCTTTCTTT,CASSLGIDSKAFF
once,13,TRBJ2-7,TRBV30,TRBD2,TGTGCCTGGAGACTAGCGGGAGTCTACGAGCAGTACTTC,CAWRLAGVYEQYF
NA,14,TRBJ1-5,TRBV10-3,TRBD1,TGTGCCATCAGGGACAGGGAGGGCAATCAGCCCCAGCATTTT,CAIRDREGNQPQHF
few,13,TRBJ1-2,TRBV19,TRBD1,TGTGCCAGTATCCCCACAGGGGGAGGTGGCTACACCTTC,CASIPTGGGGYTF